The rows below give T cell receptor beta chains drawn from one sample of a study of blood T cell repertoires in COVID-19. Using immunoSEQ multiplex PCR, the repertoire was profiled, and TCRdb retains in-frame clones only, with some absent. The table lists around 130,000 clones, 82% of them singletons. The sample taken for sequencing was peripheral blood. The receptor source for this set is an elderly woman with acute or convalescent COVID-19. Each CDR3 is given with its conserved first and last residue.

CASSDRGLDEQYF,TRBJ2-7,TRBV5-4
CASSQGTERAFF,TRBJ1-1,TRBV10-2
CASSLAGGRNEQFF,TRBJ2-1,TRBV11-2
CATSRTGGYNEKLFF,TRBJ1-4,TRBV15
CASSPVEGESWETQYF,TRBJ2-5,TRBV9
CASSAGHSNQPQHF,TRBJ1-5,TRBV10-1
CASSYWDRDFVSYEQYF,TRBJ2-7,TRBV6-2/TRBV6-3
CASSQVSRETQYF,TRBJ2-5,TRBV3-1/TRBV3-2
CASSSPSRAGNYGYTF,TRBJ1-2,TRBV7-2
CATSELTSGSEDTQYF,TRBJ2-3,TRBV24-1
CASHGRGDTQYF,TRBJ2-3,TRBV3-1/TRBV3-2
CASSIEGGMDTEAFF,TRBJ1-1,TRBV19
CASSGQLTNYGYTF,TRBJ1-2,TRBV5-1
CASSLPRGRSSGTPEADTQYF,TRBJ2-3,TRBV4-1
CASSQDNGNIQYF,TRBJ2-4,TRBV14
CASSSRTGGRAEQYF,TRBJ2-7,TRBV28
CSARTTEWAFF,TRBJ1-1,TRBV20-1
CASSSIHRGVESEQYF,TRBJ2-7,TRBV27
CASSLQARDTQYF,TRBJ2-3,TRBV7-6
CASRRGTSGTYEQYF,TRBJ2-7,TRBV27
CASSLGAGGAYNEQFF,TRBJ2-1,TRBV28
CASKSGQGHEKLFF,TRBJ1-4,TRBV28
CSASDSGGGRDTQYF,TRBJ2-3,TRBV20-1
CASSLSVPGATRIFF,TRBJ1-1,TRBV7-6
CASSLLLIAGETQYF,TRBJ2-5,TRBV7-2
CATSGGATDTQYF,TRBJ2-3,TRBV28
CASILAEISTDTQYF,TRBJ2-3,TRBV6-5
CASSVSSGAGGSRPYGDEQYF,TRBJ2-7,TRBV2
CASTLGTSGKETQYF,TRBJ2-5,TRBV19
CASSYMPKRKPYGYTF,TRBJ1-2,TRBV6-5
CASSLTQGAHGYTF,TRBJ1-2,TRBV28
CASSTWTAPYGYTF,TRBJ1-2,TRBV6-5
CASSMRGRGSYEQYF,TRBJ2-7,TRBV28
CASSLKWSQAQPYEQYF,TRBJ2-7,TRBV7-8
CASRTLTPQKWYF,TRBJ2-4,TRBV28
CASSVRSGYGYTF,TRBJ1-2,TRBV9
CASSQKPGMKQFF,TRBJ2-1,TRBV3-1/TRBV3-2
CASSSSPGQYNEQFF,TRBJ2-1,TRBV7-8
CASSSTAGPYGYTF,TRBJ1-2,TRBV28
CASSFGTSGVYEQYF,TRBJ2-7,TRBV5-6
CASSPPGGNEQFF,TRBJ2-1,TRBV5-1